The 5 T cell receptor beta chains presented below share a single source sample, sequenced in a study of Graves' ophthalmopathy and Graves' hyperthyroidism. From RNA, the CDR3 regions of TCR beta chains were amplified and sequenced. Scientists carried out first-round RT-PCR using HTBI primers and then a second-round multiplex PCR. TCRdb fed the multiplex PCR reads into MiXCR, producing one record per CDR3 protein. In the table there are roughly 500,000 distinct CDR3 sequences, about 15% of which are singletons. The specimen was blood. The receptor source for this set is a woman in her twenties or thirties with Graves' ophthalmopathy.

The table lists this clonotype with many counts. The rearrangement links TRBV30 to TRBJ2-2; the D gene is possibly TRBD1 (6 bases). Trimming left V 4 bases short and J 3 bases short, with 18 bases between. CDR1 and CDR2 from the germline V gene are GTSNPN and SVGIG (reference sequence). This CDR3 is built from 16 residues. This CDR3 is CAWIRRQVEDTGELFF. CDR3 nucleotides: TGTGCCTGGATTCGAAGACAGGTGGAGGACACCGGGGAGCTGTTTTTT.

The CDR3 sequence: CASSSKTGTASSYEQYF. In nucleotides, the CDR3 is TGTGCCAGCAGCTCAAAAACCGGGACCGCAAGCTCCTACGAGCAGTACTTC. The rearrangement joins TRBV11-2 to TRBJ2-7; D tentatively fits TRBD1 or TRBD2 (5 bases each). The ends were cut back, 4 bases at V and 0 bases at J, with 19 bases in the middle. The CDR3 is 17 residues long. Germline CDR1 SGHAT, CDR2 FQNNGV.

This clonotype appeared many times. The rearrangement joins TRBV28 to TRBJ2-7, with 15 positions matching TRBD2. V dropped 5 bases and J dropped 7; count of bases not matched to a gene: 6. The germline V gene has CDR1 MDHEN and CDR2 SYDVKM. CDR3 length: 15 amino acids. The CDR3 sequence: CASSLPGLAGGEQYF. The CDR3, as DNA: TGTGCCAGCAGTCTTCCGGGACTAGCGGGAGGTGAGCAGTACTTC.

This clonotype was counted at least ten times. The chain couples TRBV3-1 to TRBJ2-5, with 9 bases fitting TRBD1. Trimming at V came to 0 bases and at J to 4 bases, leaving 3 bases not matched to a gene. The germline V gene encodes CDR1 LGHDT and CDR2 YNNKEL (reference sequence). The CDR3 has 15 amino acids. CDR3 loop: CASSQEGQGRETQYF. The CDR3 DNA reads as TGTGCCAGCAGCCAAGAGGGACAGGGACGAGAGACCCAGTACTTC.

V usage is TRBV6-1 and J usage is TRBJ1-2; no firm D call. Deletions cut 10 bases from V and 6 bases from J, with 12 bases between. This CDR3 region has 11 residues. Per the germline V gene, CDR1 is MNHNS and CDR2 is SASEGT. CDR3 in amino acids: CAITKGHGYTF. CDR3 in DNA: TGTGCCATCACGAAGGGCCATGGCTACACCTTC.